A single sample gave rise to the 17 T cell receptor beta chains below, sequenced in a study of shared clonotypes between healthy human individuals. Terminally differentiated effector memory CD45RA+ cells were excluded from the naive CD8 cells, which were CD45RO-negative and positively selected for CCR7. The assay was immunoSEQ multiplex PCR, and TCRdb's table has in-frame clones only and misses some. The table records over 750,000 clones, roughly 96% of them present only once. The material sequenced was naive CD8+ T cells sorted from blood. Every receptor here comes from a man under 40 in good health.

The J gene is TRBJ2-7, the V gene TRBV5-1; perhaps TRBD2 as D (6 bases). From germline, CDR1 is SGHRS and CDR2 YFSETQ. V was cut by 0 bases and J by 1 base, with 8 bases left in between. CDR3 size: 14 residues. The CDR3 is CASSLGGESYEQYF. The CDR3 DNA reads TGCGCCAGCAGCTTGGGCGGGGAGTCCTACGAGCAGTACTTC.

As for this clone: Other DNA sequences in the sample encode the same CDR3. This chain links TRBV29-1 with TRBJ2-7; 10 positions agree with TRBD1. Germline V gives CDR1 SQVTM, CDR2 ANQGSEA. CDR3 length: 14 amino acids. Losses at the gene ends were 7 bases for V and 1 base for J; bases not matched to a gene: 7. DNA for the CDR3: TGCAGCGCAACCGGGACAGGGGAATCCTACGAGCAGTACTTC. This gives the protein CSATGTGESYEQYF.

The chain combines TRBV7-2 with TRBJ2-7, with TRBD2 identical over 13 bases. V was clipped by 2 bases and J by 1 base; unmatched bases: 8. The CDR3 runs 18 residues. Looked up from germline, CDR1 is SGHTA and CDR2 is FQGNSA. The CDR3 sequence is CASSLSGTSGVYSYEQYF. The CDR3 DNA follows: TGTGCCAGCAGCTTAAGTGGGACTAGCGGGGTTTATTCCTACGAGCAGTACTTC.

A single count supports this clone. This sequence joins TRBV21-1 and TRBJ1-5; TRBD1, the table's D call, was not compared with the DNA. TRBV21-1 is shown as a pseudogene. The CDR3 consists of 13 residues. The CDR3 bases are TGTGCCAGCAGCAAATTTTGGCATCAGCCCCAGCATTTT. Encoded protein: CASSKFWHQPQHF.

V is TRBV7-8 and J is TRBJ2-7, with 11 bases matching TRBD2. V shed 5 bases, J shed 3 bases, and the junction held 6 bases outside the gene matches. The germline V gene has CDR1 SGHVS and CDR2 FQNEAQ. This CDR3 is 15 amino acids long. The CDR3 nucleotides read TGTGCCAGCAGCATGGGACTAGCGGCAAACTACGAGCAGTACTTC. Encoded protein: CASSMGLAANYEQYF.

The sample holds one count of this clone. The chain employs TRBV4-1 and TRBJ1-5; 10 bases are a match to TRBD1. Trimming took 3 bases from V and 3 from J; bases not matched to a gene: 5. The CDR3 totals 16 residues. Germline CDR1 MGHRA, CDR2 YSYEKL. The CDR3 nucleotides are TGCGCCAGCAGCCACTGGGGACAGGGGAACAATCAGCCCCAGCATTTT. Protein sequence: CASSHWGQGNNQPQHF.

The CDR3 sequence is CASRRTGSYEQYF. The CDR3 nucleotides are TGTGCCAGCAGACGGACAGGTTCCTACGAGCAGTACTTC. This sequence joins TRBV5-8 and TRBJ2-7; TRBD1 matches 7 bases. V dropped 5 bases and J dropped 1; count of bases not matched to a gene: 3. The germline V gene has CDR1 SGHTS and CDR2 YDEGEE. The CDR3 spans 13 residues.

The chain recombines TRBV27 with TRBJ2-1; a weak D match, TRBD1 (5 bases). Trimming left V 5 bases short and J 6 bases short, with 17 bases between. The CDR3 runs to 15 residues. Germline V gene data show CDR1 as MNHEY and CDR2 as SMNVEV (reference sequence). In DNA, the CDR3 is TGTGCCAGCAGTCCGACCTGGGGCCTCCGCAATGAGCAGTTCTTC. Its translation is CASSPTWGLRNEQFF.

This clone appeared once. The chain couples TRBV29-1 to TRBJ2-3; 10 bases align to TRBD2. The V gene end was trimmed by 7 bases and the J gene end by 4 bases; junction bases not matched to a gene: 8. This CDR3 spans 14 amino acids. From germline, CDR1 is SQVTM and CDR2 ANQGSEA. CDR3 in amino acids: CSAATSGNSDTQYF. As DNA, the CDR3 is TGCAGCGCTGCTACTAGCGGGAACTCAGATACGCAGTATTTT.

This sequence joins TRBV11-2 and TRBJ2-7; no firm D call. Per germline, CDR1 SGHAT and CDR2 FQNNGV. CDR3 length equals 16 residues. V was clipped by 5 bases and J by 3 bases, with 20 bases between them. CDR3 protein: CASSPFPGSGNYEQYF. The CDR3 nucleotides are TGTGCCAGCAGCCCCTTCCCGGGCTCCGGCAACTACGAGCAGTACTTC.

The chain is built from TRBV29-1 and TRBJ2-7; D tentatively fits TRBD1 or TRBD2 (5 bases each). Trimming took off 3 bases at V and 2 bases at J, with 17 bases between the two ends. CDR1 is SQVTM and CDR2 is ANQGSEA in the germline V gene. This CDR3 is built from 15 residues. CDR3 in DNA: TGCAGCGTTGAGGGACCGGTTGGCTCAACCTACGAGCAGTACTTC. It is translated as CSVEGPVGSTYEQYF.

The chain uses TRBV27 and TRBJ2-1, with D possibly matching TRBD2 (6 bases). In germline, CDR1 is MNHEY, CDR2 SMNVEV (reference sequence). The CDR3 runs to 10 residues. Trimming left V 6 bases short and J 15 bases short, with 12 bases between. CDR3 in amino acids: CASRRDHWFF. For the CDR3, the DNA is TGTGCCAGCAGGCGGGATCATTGGTTCTTC.

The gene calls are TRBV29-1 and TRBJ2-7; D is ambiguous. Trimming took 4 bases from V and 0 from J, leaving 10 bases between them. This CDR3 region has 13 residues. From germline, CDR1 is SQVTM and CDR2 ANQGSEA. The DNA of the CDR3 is TGCAGCGTTGCCGCGGTGAGCTCCTACGAGCAGTACTTC. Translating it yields CSVAAVSSYEQYF.

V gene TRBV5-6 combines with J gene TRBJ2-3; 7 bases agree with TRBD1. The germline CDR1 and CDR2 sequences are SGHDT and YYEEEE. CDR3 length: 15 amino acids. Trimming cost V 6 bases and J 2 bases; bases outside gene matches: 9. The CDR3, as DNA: TGTGCCAGCACCGTGACAGGGCAAAACACAGATACGCAGTATTTT. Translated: CASTVTGQNTDTQYF. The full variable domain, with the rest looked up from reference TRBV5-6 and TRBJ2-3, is DAGVTQSPTHLIKTRGQQVTLRCSPKSGHDTVSWYQQALGQGPQFIFQYYEEEERQRGNFPDRFSGHQFPNYSSELNVNALLLGDSALYLCASTVTGQNTDTQYFGPGTRLTVL.

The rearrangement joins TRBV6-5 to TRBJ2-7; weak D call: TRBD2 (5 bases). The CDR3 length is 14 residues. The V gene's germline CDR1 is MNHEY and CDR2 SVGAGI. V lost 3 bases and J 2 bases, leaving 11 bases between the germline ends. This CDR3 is CASSYSGNPYEQYF. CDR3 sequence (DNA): TGTGCCAGCAGTTATTCCGGGAACCCCTACGAGCAGTACTTC.

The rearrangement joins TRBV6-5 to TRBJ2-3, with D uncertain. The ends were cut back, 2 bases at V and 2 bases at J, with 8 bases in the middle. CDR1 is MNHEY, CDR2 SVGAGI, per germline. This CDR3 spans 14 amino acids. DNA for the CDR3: TGTGCCAGCAGTTACGCGCCTTCCACAGATACGCAGTATTTT. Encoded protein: CASSYAPSTDTQYF.

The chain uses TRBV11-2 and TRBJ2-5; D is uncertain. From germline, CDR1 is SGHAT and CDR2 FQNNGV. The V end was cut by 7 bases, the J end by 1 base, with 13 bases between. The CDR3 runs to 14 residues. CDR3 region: CASTGFYSQETQYF. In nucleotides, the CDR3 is TGTGCCAGCACGGGCTTCTACAGCCAAGAGACCCAGTACTTC.